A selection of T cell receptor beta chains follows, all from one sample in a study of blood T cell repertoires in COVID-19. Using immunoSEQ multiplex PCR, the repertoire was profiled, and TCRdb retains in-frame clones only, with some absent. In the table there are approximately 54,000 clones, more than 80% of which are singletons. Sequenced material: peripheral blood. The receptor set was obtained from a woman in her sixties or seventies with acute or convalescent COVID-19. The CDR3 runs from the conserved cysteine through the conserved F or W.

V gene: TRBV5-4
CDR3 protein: CASTPGGFNSPLHF

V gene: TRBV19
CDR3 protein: CASSPRPSTEPAYF

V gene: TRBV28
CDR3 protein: CASRSFGVPDTQYF

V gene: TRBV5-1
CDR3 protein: CASSSGQPNQPQHF

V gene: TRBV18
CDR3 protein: CASSTGTSYEQYF

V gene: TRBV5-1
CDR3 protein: CASSTRGLDTEAFF

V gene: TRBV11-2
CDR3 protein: CASSSGQGRVQPQHF

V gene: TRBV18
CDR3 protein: CASSSRAGGSTGELFF

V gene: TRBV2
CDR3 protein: CASSEAGGWETQYF

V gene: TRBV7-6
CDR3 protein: CASTPSGGRGDTQYF

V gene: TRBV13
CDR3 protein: CASSASGRAYETQYF

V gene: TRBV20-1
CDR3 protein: CSANSRSEQFF

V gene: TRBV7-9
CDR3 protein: CASSLGGGNTEAFF

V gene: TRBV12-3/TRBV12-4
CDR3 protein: CASSASGREGYTF

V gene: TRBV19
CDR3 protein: CASRGAEPGNTIYF

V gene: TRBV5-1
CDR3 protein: CASSLDPGVSGELFF

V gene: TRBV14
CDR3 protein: CASSPPTTGPNTEAFF

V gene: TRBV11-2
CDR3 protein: CASSYPGSYEQYF

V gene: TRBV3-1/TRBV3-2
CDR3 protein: CATKRGSEAFF

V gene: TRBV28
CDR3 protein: CASSYGQVYGYTF

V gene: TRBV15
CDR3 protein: CATSRDRREGGYTF

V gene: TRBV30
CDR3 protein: CAWSAGLAGETQYF

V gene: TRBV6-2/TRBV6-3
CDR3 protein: CASSWQGETGELFF

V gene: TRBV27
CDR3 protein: CASSLRPGQGPQHF

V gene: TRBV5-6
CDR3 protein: CASSLWVAGRELNEQFF

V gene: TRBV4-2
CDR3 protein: CASSQDGQGGGYTF

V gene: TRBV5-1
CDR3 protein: CASSLAPGGNQPQHF

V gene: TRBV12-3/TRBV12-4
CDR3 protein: CASSPGYTEAFF

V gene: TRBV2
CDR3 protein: CASIGTGGTGNTIYF

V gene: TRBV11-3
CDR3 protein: CASSLGGQGSHNEQFF

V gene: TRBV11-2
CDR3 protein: CASSLSQGGTEAFF

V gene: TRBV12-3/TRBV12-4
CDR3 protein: CASTRQGNEKLFF

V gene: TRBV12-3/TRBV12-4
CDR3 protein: CASRGEKLFF

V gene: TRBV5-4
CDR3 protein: CASSSDRGRYEQYF

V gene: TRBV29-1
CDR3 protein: CSVAPTGGTGGDEQYF

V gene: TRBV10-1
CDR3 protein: CASSDSRGYEQYF

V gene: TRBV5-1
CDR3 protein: CASSPQGFYNEQFF

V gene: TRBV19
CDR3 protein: CASSNGLASEQYF

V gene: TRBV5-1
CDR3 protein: CASSLGLASNEQFF

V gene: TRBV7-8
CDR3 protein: CASSTISGGLNEQFF

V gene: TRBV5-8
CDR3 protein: CASSTGQTATNEKLFF

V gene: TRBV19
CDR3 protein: CASGTGTGGIGELFF

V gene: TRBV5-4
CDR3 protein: CASSSGTGQYPRELFF

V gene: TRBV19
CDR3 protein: CATPSAGGLNTGELFF

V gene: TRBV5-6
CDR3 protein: CASSLEQGVTYEQYF

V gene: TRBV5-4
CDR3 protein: CASSLGQLSGANVLTF